The source of this T cell receptor beta chain is a study of vaccination and CD4 T cells after COVID-19. Study-wide context: SARS-CoV-2, HCoV-NL63, HCoV-OC43 and HCoV-229E supplied the overlapping spike peptides used to stimulate cells. Study-level results: Convalescent patients had 304 of 307 vaccine-specific clones showing spike mono-reactivity.

Once obtained from cultured CD4+ T cells, the DNA was sequenced using the Oncomine TCR Beta short-read assay. TCRdb reprocessed the PCR reads with MiXCR, giving one entry per CDR3 protein. The sample gives roughly 15,000 distinct CDR3 sequences, less than 60% of which show up once; under 20% is in the top ten. Time point meaning: late sampling 161 to 241 days after vaccination in a few convalescent patients. Treatment in this sample: approximately nine-day PBMC culture with coronavirus spike peptide pools or control peptides (ViraFEST assay). Culture of under 2.5 million PBMCs per well took place with around 10 IU/ml IL-2 and roughly 10 ug/ml peptide pools. This clonotype was observed a single time. Its antigen is currently unknown. CDR3 length: 15 residues. Germline CDR1 SGHTA, CDR2 FQGNSA. V was clipped by 5 bases and J by 2 bases; unmatched bases: 5.

The sample consisted of CD4+ T cells from blood, cultured in vitro, taken about 7 months after SARS-CoV-2 vaccination. The J gene is TRBJ2-5, the V gene TRBV7-2; TRBD2 matches 10 bases. This clonotype was obtained from a human donor who had recovered from COVID-19. This CDR3 is CASSPLAGTQETQYF. The CDR3 nucleotides are TGTGCCAGCAGCCCACTAGCGGGGACGCAAGAGACCCAGTACTTC.